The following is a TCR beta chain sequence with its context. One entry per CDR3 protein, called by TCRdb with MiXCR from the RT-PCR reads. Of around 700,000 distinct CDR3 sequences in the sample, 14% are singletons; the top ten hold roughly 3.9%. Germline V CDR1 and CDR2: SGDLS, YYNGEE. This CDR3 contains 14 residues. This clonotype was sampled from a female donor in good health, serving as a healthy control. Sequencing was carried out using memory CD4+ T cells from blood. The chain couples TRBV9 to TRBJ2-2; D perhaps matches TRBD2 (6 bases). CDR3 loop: CASGSDPNTGELFF. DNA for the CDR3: TGTGCTAGCGGCAGTGACCCTAACACCGGGGAGCTGTTTTTT. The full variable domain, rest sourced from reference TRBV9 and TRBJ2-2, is DSGVTQTPKHLITATGQRVTLRCSPRSGDLSVYWYQQSLDQGLQFLIQYYNGEERAKGNILERFSAQQFPDLHSELNLSSLELGDSALYFCASGSDPNTGELFFGEGSRLTVL.